This TCR beta chain was captured in a study of blood T cell repertoires in COVID-19. Overall study context: COVID-19 samples collected from the United States, Italy and Spain covered acute and convalescent phases. Sample material is recorded as cDNA or gDNA derived from T cells, B-cell-depleted T cells, or PBMCs.

Original processing notes: Estimated nucleated cell counts came from reference gene primer amplification. Profiled with immunoSEQ multiplex PCR; TCRdb holds only in-frame clones, not every one. V and J calls and clone size come straight from that table; D and trimming were deduced from the DNA. The repertoire holds about 38,000 clones, with 80% to 90% as singletons. The junction had 7 bases not matched to a gene; V was cut back by 0 bases and J by 8 bases. This CDR3 contains 15 residues. Germline assignment: CDR1 SGHNT and CDR2 YYREEE (reference sequence). Sequencing was done on a sample of peripheral blood. J is TRBJ1-4 and V is TRBV5-4; 7 bases are a match to TRBD1. The receptor was isolated from a man between 45 and 60 years old with active or convalescent COVID-19. The CDR3 loop reads CASSLGARGQEKLFF. In nucleotides, the CDR3 is TGTGCCAGCAGCTTGGGGGCGAGGGGGCAGGAAAAACTGTTTTTT.